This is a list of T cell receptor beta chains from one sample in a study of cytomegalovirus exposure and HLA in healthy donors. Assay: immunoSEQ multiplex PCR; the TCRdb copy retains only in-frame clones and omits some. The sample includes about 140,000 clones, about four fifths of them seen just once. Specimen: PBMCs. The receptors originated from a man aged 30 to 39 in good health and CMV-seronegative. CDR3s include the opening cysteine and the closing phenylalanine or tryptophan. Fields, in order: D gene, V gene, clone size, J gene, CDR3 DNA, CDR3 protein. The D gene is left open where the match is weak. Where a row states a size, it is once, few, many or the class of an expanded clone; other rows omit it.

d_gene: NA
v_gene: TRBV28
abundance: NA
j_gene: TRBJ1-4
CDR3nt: TGTGCCAGCAGACGGGCCTCGGGGGATGAAAAACTGTTTTTT
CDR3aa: CASRRASGDEKLFF

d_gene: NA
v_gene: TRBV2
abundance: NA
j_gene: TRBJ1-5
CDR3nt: TGTGCCAGCAGCCGGGGGGGTGATCAGCCCCAGCATTTT
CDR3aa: CASSRGGDQPQHF

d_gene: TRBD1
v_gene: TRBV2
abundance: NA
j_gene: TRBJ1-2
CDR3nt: TGTGCCAGCAGTGGACAGGGGGCGAAGTATGGCTACCCCTTC
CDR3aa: CASSGQGAKYGYPF

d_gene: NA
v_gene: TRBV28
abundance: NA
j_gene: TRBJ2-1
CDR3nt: TGTGCCAGCAGTTCAAACTACCTCAGCTCCTACAATGAGCAGTTCTTC
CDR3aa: CASSSNYLSSYNEQFF

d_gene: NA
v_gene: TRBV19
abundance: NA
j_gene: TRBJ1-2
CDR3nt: TGTGCCAGTAGTATACAGGGGCAGGCTGGCTACACCTTC
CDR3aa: CASSIQGQAGYTF

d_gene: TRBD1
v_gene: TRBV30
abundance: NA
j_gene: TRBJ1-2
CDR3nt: TGTGCCTGGAGTACGCCGGGACAGGGCCGAATCTACACCTTC
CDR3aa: CAWSTPGQGRIYTF

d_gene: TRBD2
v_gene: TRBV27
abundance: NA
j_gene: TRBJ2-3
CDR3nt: TGTGCCAGCAGCCTAAATCGGGGCCAGGCACTAGCGGGACGCTTCACAGATACGCAGTATTTT
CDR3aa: CASSLNRGQALAGRFTDTQYF

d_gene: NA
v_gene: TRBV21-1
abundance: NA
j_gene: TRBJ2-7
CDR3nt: TGTGCCAGCAGCAAAGGGGGACAGGGGAGCTACGAGCAGTACTTC
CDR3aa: CASSKGGQGSYEQYF

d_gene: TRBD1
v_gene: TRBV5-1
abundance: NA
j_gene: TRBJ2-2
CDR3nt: TGCGCCAGCAGCCCGGGGACAGGGGGCCACACCGGGGAGCTGTTTTTT
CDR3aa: CASSPGTGGHTGELFF

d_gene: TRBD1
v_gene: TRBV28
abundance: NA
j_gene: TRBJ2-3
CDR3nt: TGTGCCAGCAGTGCGGACAGGGATGGAGATACGCAGTATTTT
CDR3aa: CASSADRDGDTQYF

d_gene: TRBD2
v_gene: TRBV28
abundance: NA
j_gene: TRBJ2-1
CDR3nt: TGTGCCAGCAGGGGGACTAGCGGGACCGGTAATGAGCAGTTCTTC
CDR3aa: CASRGTSGTGNEQFF

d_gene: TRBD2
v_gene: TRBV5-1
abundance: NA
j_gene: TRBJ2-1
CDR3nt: TGCGCCAGCAGCACATCTAGCGGGGCGGTGTACAATGAGCAGTTCTTC
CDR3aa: CASSTSSGAVYNEQFF

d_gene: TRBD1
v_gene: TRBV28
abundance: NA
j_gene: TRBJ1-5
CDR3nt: TGTGCCAGCAGACTCCGGGACAGGGACAATCAGCCCCAGCATTTT
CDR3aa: CASRLRDRDNQPQHF

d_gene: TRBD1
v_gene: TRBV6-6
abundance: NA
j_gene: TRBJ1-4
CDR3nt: TGTGCCAGCAATTTTCCCGGACAGGGTGCTAATGAAAAACTGTTTTTT
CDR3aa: CASNFPGQGANEKLFF

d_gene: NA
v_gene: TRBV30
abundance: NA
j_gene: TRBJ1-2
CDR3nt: TGTGCCTGGAGTGTACAGAAGGACTATGGCTACACCTTC
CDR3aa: CAWSVQKDYGYTF

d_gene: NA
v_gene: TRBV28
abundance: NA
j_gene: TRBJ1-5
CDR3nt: TGTGCCAGCAGCCTTTCGGTGCAGCCCCAGCATTTT
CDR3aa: CASSLSVQPQHF

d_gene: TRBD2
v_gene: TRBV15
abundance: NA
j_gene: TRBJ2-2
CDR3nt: TGTGCCACCCAGCAAGGCCCGGGACTAGCGGGAGCCGGGGAGCTGTTTTTT
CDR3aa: CATQQGPGLAGAGELFF

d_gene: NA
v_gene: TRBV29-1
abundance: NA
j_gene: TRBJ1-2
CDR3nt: TGCAGCGTTGGGACAGACGACTACACCTTC
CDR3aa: CSVGTDDYTF

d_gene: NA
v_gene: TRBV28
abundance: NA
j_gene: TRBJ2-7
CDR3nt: TGTGCCAGCAGTTTCGGCGGAAGCTCCTACGAGCAGTACTTC
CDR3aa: CASSFGGSSYEQYF

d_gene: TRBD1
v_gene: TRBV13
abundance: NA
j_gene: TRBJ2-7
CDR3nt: TGTGCCAGCAGCACAGGACAGGGTCGGTTTTACGAGCAGTACTTC
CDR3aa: CASSTGQGRFYEQYF

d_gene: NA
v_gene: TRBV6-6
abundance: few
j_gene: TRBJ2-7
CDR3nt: TGTGCCAGCAGTAACAACTACGAGCAGTACTTC
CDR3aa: CASSNNYEQYF

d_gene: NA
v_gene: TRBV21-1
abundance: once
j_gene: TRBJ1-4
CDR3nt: TGTGCCAGCACCCCGAGGAGAAAACTGTTTTTT
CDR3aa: CASTPRRKLFF

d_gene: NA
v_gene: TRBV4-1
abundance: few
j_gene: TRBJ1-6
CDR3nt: TGCGCCAGCAGCCAAGGGCCGGCGTCGGGTAATTCACCCCTCCACTTT
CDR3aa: CASSQGPASGNSPLHF

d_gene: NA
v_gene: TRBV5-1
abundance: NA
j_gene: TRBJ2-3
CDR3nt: TGCGCCAGCAGCTCCCAAGGGCTGGGCGCTCTTGAGGGTACGCAGTATTTT
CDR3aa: CASSSQGLGALEGTQYF

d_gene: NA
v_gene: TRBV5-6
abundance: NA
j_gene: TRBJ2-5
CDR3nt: TGTGCCAGCAGCTTGACAGTCCAAGAGACCCAGTACTTC
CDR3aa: CASSLTVQETQYF

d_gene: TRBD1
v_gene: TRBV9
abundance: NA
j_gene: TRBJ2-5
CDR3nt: TGTGCCAGCAGCTCCCGGACAGGGCCCCAAGAGACCCAGTACTTC
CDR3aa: CASSSRTGPQETQYF

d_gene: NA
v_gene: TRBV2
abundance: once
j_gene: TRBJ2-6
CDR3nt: TGTGCCAGCAGTGAAGCGTGGCACTCTGGGGCCAACGTCCTGACTTTC
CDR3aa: CASSEAWHSGANVLTF

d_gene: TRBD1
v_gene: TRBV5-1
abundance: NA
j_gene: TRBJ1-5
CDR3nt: TGCGCCAGCAGCTTCACAGGGGGGGGTCAGCCCCAGCATTTT
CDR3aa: CASSFTGGGQPQHF

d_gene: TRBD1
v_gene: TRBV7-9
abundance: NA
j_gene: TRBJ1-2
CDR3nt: TGTGCCAGCAGCTTCCGAGACCGAAGGGGGCTAGCCACTAACTATGGCTACCCCTTC
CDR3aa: CASSFRDRRGLATNYGYPF

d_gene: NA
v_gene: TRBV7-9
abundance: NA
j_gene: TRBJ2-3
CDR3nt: TGTGCCAACTCCCCTAGCACAGATACGCAGTATTTT
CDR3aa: CANSPSTDTQYF

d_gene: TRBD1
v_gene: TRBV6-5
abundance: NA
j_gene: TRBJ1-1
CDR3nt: TGTGCCAGCAGTAAAAGGACAGGGAGTGGGACTGAAGCTTTCTTT
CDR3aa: CASSKRTGSGTEAFF

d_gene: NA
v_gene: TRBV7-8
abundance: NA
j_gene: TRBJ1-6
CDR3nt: TGTGCCAGCAGCTTAGTGCGGAATGCACCCCTCCACTTT
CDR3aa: CASSLVRNAPLHF